A single sample gave rise to the 17 T cell receptor beta chains below, sequenced in a study of regulatory T cells in long-lasting Graves disease. Time point denoted: persistent/refractory GD, antithyroid drugs over 5 years with positive TRAb. Preparation of the TCR library used RNA extracted from PBMCs. Library construction for TCR beta used iRepertoire HTBI primers and Arm-PCR of CDR3 regions. TCRdb independently ran MiXCR on the multiplex PCR reads; one entry per CDR3 protein. Seen here are around 340,000 distinct CDR3 sequences, around a fifth observed once, and the top ten hold 29%. This sample comprised peripheral blood mononuclear cells (PBMCs), obtained when the disease was refractory, from a patient treated with antithyroid drugs. The receptors come from a female donor with Graves disease.

V is TRBV19 and J is TRBJ2-7; maybe TRBD1 (5 bases). The CDR3 has 14 amino acids. Germline CDR1 and CDR2: LNHDA and SQIVND (reference sequence). V was clipped by 7 bases and J by 4 bases, with 17 bases between them. The DNA of the CDR3 is TGTGCCAGTATGGGGAATGGGGCCTCATACGAGCAGTACTTC. Translating it yields CASMGNGASYEQYF. The full variable domain, in which reference TRBV19 and TRBJ2-7 provide the parts outside the CDR3, is DGGITQSPKYLFRKEGQNVTLSCEQNLNHDAMYWYRQDPGQGLRLIYYSQIVNDFQKGDIAEGYSVSREKKESFPLTVTSAQKNPTAFYLCASMGNGASYEQYFGPGTRLTVT.

This clonotype occurred many times. In DNA form, the CDR3 reads TGTGCCAGCAGCTATCCGGGAACAGGGGGCGGCTCCGGCCATGGCTACACCTTC. This codes for CASSYPGTGGGSGHGYTF. The chain links TRBV7-9 to TRBJ1-2; 9 bases align to TRBD1. V shed 4 bases, J shed 6 bases, and the junction held 18 bases outside the gene matches. Germline V lookup: CDR1 SEHNR, CDR2 FQNEAQ (reference sequence). This CDR3 comprises 18 residues. Drawing the rest from reference TRBV7-9 and TRBJ1-2, the complete variable domain is DTGVSQNPRHKITKRGQNVTFRCDPISEHNRLYWYRQTLGQGPEFLTYFQNEAQLEKSRLLSDRFSAERPKGSFSTLEIQRTEQGDSAMYLCASSYPGTGGGSGHGYTFGSGTRLTVV.

The chain carries TRBV4-2 and TRBJ2-2, with 10 bases fitting TRBD2. CDR3 size: 18 residues. CDR1 is LGHNA and CDR2 is YNFKEQ in the germline V gene. V was pared by 0 bases and J by 0 bases, with 4 bases of the junction left unmatched. The CDR3 DNA reads TGTGCCAGCAGCCAAGATCAGGGACTAGCGACGAACACCGGGGAGCTGTTTTTT. Translation gives CASSQDQGLATNTGELFF.

The rearrangement joins TRBV19 to TRBJ1-5, with D perhaps matching TRBD1 (5 bases). The CDR3 contains 15 residues. Per germline, CDR1 LNHDA and CDR2 SQIVND (reference sequence). V was cut by 10 bases and J by 7 bases, with 23 bases left in between. CDR3 coding DNA: TGTGCCACCCTAAGGGACCCCCAGCTTCGGCAGCCCCAGCATTTT. Translation: CATLRDPQLRQPQHF.

The CDR3 protein is CSALLGGRAVYEQYF. CDR3 DNA sequence: TGCAGTGCCCTCCTCGGCGGGAGGGCCGTCTACGAGCAGTACTTC. The chain is built from TRBV20-1 and TRBJ2-7, with TRBD2 matching over 9 bases. This CDR3 spans 15 amino acids. J was trimmed by 3 bases and V by 6 bases; bases with no gene match: 12. The germline V gene encodes CDR1 DFQATT and CDR2 SNEGSKA (reference sequence).

The genes are TRBV2 and TRBJ1-2; possibly TRBD1 for D (5 bases). The germline CDR1 and CDR2 sequences are SNHLY and FYNNEI. V was clipped by 6 bases and J by 8 bases, with 13 bases between them. The CDR3 sequence is 12 residues long. The CDR3 DNA reads TGTGCCAGCAGCCGGAGTGGGACCGGCTACACCTTC. It encodes CASSRSGTGYTF.

This rearrangement joins TRBV9 to TRBJ1-2, with a possible D match to TRBD1 (6 bases). V lost 0 bases, J lost 4 bases, and 16 bases lay in between. CDR3 length: 16 residues. The germline CDR1 and CDR2 sequences are SGDLS and YYNGEE. The CDR3 spells CASSVGPTGPGYGYTF. CDR3 sequence (DNA): TGTGCCAGCAGCGTAGGACCGACAGGCCCGGGCTATGGCTACACCTTC.

The chain is built from TRBV6-2 or TRBV6-3 and TRBJ2-7; D gene unclear. The CDR3 is made up of 8 amino acids. Trimming removed 10 bases at V and 4 bases at J, with 2 bases between. CDR1 is MNHEY and CDR2 is SVGEGT in the germline V gene. CDR3 DNA sequence: TGTGCCACTTACGAGCAGTACTTC. It translates to CATYEQYF.

This rearrangement joins TRBV20-1 to TRBJ2-7; tentative D call: TRBD1 (5 bases). Trimming removed 1 base from V and 2 bases from J, with 9 bases in between. CDR1 is DFQATT, CDR2 SNEGSKA, per germline (reference sequence). CDR3 size: 13 residues. CDR3 nucleotide sequence: TGCAGTGCTAGAGGGGCAGGGACCTACGAGCAGTACTTC. As protein: CSARGAGTYEQYF.

This clonotype was observed at least ten times. The chain recombines TRBV6-5 with TRBJ2-7; 7 bases align to TRBD1. The trim removed 2 bases at V and 4 bases at J, leaving 5 bases unmatched. The CDR3 is 14 residues long. The germline CDR1 and CDR2 sequences are MNHEY and SVGAGI. CDR3 loop: CASSYVRGSYEQYF. The CDR3 coding sequence is TGTGCCAGCAGTTACGTCAGGGGGAGTTACGAGCAGTACTTC.

The rearrangement links TRBV18 to TRBJ2-3, with D unresolved. Germline CDR1 reads KGHSH; CDR2 reads LQKENI. V lost 3 bases to trimming and J lost 5 bases, with 6 bases between them. CDR3 length: 12 residues. For the CDR3, the DNA is TGTGCCAGCTCACCCTCCGGAGATACGCAGTATTTT. The encoded protein is CASSPSGDTQYF. Supplemented by reference TRBV18 and TRBJ2-3, the full variable domain reads NAGVMQNPRHLVRRRGQEARLRCSPMKGHSHVYWYRQLPEEGLKFMVYLQKENIIDESGMPKERFSAEFPKEGPSILRIQQVVRGDSAAYFCASSPSGDTQYFGPGTRLTVL.

This clonotype appeared many times. The J gene is TRBJ1-1, the V gene TRBV20-1; D is perhaps TRBD1 (5 bases). Looked up from germline, CDR1 is DFQATT and CDR2 is SNEGSKA (reference sequence). The CDR3 runs to 16 residues. V was trimmed by 6 bases and J by 1 base, leaving 21 bases between them. In DNA form, the CDR3 reads TGCAGTGCCACGGCATCCCTGTGGGGGACGAACACTGAAGCTTTCTTT. Translation gives CSATASLWGTNTEAFF.

Points on this clonotype: This may be a read error: a much more frequent sequence differs by one nucleotide. The rearrangement joins TRBV12-3 or TRBV12-4 to TRBJ2-7; unclear D gene. Trimming took 5 bases from V and 2 from J, leaving 10 bases between them. The CDR3 is 13 residues long. CDR3 sequence: CASSLRLTYEQYF. DNA of the CDR3: TGTGCCAGCAGTCTCCGCCTGACCTACGAGCAGTACTTC.

The chain employs TRBV10-2 and TRBJ1-2; D possibly corresponds to TRBD1 (5 bases). Germline CDR1 WSHSY, CDR2 SAAADI. The CDR3 consists of 13 residues. In nucleotides, the CDR3 is TGCGTCACCCCGGGACCTCAAGGCTATGGCTACACCTTC. As protein: CVTPGPQGYGYTF.

This sequence joins TRBV20-1 and TRBJ1-2; the match to TRBD1 covers 8 bases. Trimming removed 2 bases from V and 6 bases from J; junction bases left unmatched: 5. CDR3 length: 13 residues. Germline V CDR1 and CDR2: DFQATT, SNEGSKA (reference sequence). The CDR3 nucleotides are TGCAGTGCTAGATACCTGACAGGGGATGGCTACACCTTC. Protein: CSARYLTGDGYTF.

Ten or more counts support this clonotype. The CDR3 sequence is CASDRGGRGEKLFF. The CDR3 DNA follows: TGTGCCAGCGACCGAGGGGGGAGAGGGGAAAAACTGTTTTTT. J is TRBJ1-4 and V is TRBV6-1; a possible D gene is TRBD1 (6 bases). The germline V gene encodes CDR1 MNHNS and CDR2 SASEGT. The CDR3 has 14 residues. Between the trimmed V and J ends, which lost 8 bases and 8 bases, there was a span of 18 bases.

This clonotype was recorded a few times. The chain combines TRBV2 with TRBJ2-1; D ambiguous. The CDR3 runs 12 residues. The V gene's germline CDR1 is SNHLY and CDR2 FYNNEI. Deletions cut 1 base from V and 12 bases from J, with 10 bases between. CDR3 nucleotide sequence: TGTGCCAGCAGTGAAGACGTCTTTGTGCAGTTCTTC. Its protein is CASSEDVFVQFF.